Below, one T cell receptor (beta chain) is given with its context. This sample was taken from a study of blood T cell repertoires in COVID-19. Study at large: COVID-19 samples from acute and convalescent phases originated in the United States, Italy and Spain. Sources were T cells, B-cell-depleted T cells, or PBMCs; the material itself was cDNA or gDNA.

In the original analysis: Nucleated cell number was recorded as an estimate derived from reference gene primer amplification. Sequencing was performed with immunoSEQ multiplex PCR; in TCRdb, only in-frame clones are kept and a portion is missing. V and J calls and clone size follow that table, whereas D and trimming were derived from the DNA. This table holds roughly 170,000 clones, approximately 85% found once. CDR3 length: 19 amino acids. V lost 3 bases and J lost 0; bases outside the gene matches: 15. CDR1 is LNHDA, CDR2 SQIVND, per germline (reference sequence). Followed longitudinally, the Seattle patients had been enrolled during active infection.

The TCR sequence derives from a woman aged 45-59 years with COVID-19, enrolled during active disease. Sequenced sample: peripheral blood. The rearrangement links TRBV19 to TRBJ1-1; 8 bases match TRBD1. CDR3 DNA sequence: TGTGCCAGTAGTATTTATGGTGGTATGATGGACAGGGTGAACACTGAAGCTTTCTTT. It codes for CASSIYGGMMDRVNTEAFF. The complete variable domain, with remaining parts taken from reference TRBV19 and TRBJ1-1, reads DGGITQSPKYLFRKEGQNVTLSCEQNLNHDAMYWYRQDPGQGLRLIYYSQIVNDFQKGDIAEGYSVSREKKESFPLTVTSAQKNPTAFYLCASSIYGGMMDRVNTEAFFGQGTRLTVV.